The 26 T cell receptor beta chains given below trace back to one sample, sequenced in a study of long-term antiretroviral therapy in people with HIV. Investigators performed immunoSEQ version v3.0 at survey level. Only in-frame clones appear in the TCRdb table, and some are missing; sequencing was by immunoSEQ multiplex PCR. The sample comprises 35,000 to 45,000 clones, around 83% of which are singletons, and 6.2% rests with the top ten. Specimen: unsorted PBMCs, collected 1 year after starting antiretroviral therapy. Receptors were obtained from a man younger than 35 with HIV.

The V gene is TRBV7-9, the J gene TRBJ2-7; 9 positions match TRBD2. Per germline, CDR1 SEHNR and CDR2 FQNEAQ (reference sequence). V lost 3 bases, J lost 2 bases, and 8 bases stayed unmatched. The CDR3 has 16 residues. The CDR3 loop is CASSLHWGLATYEQYF. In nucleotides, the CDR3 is TGTGCCAGCAGCTTGCATTGGGGACTAGCCACCTACGAGCAGTACTTC. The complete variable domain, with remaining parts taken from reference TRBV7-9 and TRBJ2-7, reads DTGVSQNPRHKITKRGQNVTFRCDPISEHNRLYWYRQTLGQGPEFLTYFQNEAQLEKSRLLSDRFSAERPKGSFSTLEIQRTEQGDSAMYLCASSLHWGLATYEQYFGPGTRLTVT.

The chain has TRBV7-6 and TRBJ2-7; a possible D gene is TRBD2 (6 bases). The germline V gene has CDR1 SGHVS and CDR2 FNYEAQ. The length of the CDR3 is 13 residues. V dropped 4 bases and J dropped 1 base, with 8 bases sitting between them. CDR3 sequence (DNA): TGTGCCAGCAGCTCCCGGGGGTCCTACGAGCAGTACTTC. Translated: CASSSRGSYEQYF.

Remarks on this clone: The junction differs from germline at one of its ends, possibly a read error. CDR3 nucleotides: TGCGCCAGCAGTCAATCCGGGACGGAGATTTTT. This sequence encodes CASSQSGTEIF. V is TRBV23-1 and J is TRBJ1-1; TRBD1 might be the D (5 bases). TRBV23-1 is identified as an open reading frame with a role that is uncertain. The length of the CDR3 is 11 residues.

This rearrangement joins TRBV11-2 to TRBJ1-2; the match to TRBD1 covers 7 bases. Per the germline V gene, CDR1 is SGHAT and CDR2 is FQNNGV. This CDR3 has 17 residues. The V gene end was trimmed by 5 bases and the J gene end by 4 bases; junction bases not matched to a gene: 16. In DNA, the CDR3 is TGTGCCAGCAGCCCCGGGCCTTTACAGGGGTCTACCTATGGCTACACCTTC. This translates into CASSPGPLQGSTYGYTF.

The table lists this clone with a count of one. CDR3 in amino acids: CASSLVSSVAATEAFF. Here the CDR3 DNA reads TGTGCCAGCAGCTTAGTTAGCTCCGTCGCCGCCACTGAAGCTTTCTTT. The chain is built from TRBV7-9 and TRBJ1-1; D gene unclear. The CDR3 has 16 amino acids. The V gene's germline CDR1 is SEHNR and CDR2 FQNEAQ (reference sequence). Trimming left V 1 base short and J 4 bases short, with 16 bases between.

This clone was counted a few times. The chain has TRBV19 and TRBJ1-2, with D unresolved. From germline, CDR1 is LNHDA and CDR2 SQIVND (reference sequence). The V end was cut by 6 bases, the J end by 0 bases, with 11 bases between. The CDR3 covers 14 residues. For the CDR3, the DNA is TGTGCCAGTAGCATTACCGAAGCTAACTATGGCTACACCTTC. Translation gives CASSITEANYGYTF. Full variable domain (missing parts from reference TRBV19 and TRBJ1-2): DGGITQSPKYLFRKEGQNVTLSCEQNLNHDAMYWYRQDPGQGLRLIYYSQIVNDFQKGDIAEGYSVSREKKESFPLTVTSAQKNPTAFYLCASSITEANYGYTFGSGTRLTVV.

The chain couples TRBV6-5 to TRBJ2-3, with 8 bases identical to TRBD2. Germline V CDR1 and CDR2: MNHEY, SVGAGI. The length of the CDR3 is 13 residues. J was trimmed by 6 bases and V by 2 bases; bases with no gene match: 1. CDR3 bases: TGTGCCAGCAGTTACCAGCGGGAGGATACGCAGTATTTT. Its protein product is CASSYQREDTQYF.

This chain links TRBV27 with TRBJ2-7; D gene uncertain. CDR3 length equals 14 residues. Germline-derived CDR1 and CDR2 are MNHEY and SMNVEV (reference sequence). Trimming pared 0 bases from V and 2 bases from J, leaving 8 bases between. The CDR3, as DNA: TGTGCCAGCAGTTTATCAAGCCGGGCCTACGAGCAGTACTTC. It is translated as CASSLSSRAYEQYF.

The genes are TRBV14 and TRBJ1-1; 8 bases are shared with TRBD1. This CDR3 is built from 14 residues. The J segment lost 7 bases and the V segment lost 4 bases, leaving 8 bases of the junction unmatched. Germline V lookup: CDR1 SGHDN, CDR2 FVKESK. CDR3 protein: CASSRRTGIDEAFF. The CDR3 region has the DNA TGTGCCAGCAGCCGAAGGACAGGGATTGATGAAGCTTTCTTT.

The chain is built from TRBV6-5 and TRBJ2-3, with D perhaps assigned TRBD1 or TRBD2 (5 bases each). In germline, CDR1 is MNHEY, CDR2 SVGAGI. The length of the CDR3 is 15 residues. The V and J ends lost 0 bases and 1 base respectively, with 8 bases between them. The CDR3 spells CASSYSGRGTDTQYF. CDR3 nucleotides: TGTGCCAGCAGTTACTCGGGACGAGGCACAGATACGCAGTATTTT.

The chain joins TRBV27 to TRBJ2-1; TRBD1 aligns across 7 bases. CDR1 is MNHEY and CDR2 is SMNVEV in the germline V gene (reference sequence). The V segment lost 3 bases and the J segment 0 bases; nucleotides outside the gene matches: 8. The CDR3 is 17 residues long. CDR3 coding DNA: TGTGCCAGCAGTTTGTCACCGGGACAGTCCTCCTACAATGAGCAGTTCTTC. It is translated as CASSLSPGQSSYNEQFF.

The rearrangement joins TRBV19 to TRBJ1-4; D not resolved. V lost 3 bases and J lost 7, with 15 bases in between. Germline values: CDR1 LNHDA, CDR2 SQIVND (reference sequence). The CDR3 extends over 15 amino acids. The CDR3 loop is CASSMGWLTGEKLFF. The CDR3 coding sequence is TGTGCCAGTAGTATGGGGTGGTTAACTGGTGAAAAACTGTTTTTT.

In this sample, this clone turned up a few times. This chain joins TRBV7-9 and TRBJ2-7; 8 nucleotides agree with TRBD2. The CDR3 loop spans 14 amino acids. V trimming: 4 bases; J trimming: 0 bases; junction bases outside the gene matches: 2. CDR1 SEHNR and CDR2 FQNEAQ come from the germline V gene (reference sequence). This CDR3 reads CASSSLADSYEQYF. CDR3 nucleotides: TGTGCCAGCAGCTCACTAGCGGACTCCTACGAGCAGTACTTC.

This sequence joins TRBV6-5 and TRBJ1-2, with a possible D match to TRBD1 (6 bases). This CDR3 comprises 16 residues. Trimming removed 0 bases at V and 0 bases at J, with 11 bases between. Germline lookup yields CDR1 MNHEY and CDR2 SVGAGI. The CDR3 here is CASSYSPTGANYGYTF. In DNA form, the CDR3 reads TGTGCCAGCAGTTACTCCCCGACAGGAGCTAACTATGGCTACACCTTC.

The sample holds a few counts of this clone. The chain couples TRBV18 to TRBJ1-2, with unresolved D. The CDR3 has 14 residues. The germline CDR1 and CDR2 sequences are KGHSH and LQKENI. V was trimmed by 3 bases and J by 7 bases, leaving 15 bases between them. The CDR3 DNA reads TGTGCCAGCTCACCTACTCCGGTTCGGGTTGGCTACACCTTC. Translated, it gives CASSPTPVRVGYTF. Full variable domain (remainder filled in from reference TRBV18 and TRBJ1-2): NAGVMQNPRHLVRRRGQEARLRCSPMKGHSHVYWYRQLPEEGLKFMVYLQKENIIDESGMPKERFSAEFPKEGPSILRIQQVVRGDSAAYFCASSPTPVRVGYTFGSGTRLTVV.

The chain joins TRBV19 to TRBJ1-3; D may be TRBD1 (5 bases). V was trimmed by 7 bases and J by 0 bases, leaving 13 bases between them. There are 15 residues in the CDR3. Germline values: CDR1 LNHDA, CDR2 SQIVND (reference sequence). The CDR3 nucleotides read TGTGCCAGTACACTTCAGGGACCCTCTGGAAACACCATATATTTT. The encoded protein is CASTLQGPSGNTIYF.

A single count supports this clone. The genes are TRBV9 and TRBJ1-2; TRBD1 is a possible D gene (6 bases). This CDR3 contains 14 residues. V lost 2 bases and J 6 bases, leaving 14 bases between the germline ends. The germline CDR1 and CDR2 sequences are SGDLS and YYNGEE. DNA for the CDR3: TGTGCCAGCAGCGTCCAGACAGGAATCCATGGCTACACCTTC. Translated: CASSVQTGIHGYTF.

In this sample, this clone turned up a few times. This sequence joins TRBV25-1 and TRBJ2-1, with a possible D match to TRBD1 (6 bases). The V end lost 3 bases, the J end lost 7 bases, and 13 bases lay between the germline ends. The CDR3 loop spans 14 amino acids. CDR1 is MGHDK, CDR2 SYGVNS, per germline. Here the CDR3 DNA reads TGTGCCAGCAGTGACCACTGGGACACTAATGAGCAGTTCTTC. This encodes CASSDHWDTNEQFF.

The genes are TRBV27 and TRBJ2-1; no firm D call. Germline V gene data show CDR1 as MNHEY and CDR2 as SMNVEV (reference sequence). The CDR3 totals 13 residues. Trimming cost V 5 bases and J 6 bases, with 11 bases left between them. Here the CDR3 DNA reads TGTGCCAGCAGTCCCATAGGGCCCAATGAGCAGTTCTTC. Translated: CASSPIGPNEQFF.

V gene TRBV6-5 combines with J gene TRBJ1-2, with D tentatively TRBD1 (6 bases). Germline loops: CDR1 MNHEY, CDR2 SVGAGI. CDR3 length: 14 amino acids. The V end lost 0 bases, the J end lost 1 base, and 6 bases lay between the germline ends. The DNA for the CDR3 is TGTGCCAGCAGTTACTCACAGGGTAACTATGGCTACACCTTC. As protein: CASSYSQGNYGYTF.

CDR3 nucleotides: TGTGCCAGCAGTGAGTCACCGGGACAGGGAAGACTTAACTATGGCTACACCTTC. Protein sequence: CASSESPGQGRLNYGYTF. The chain has TRBV6-1 and TRBJ1-2, with 9 nucleotides matching TRBD1. The CDR3 sequence is 18 residues long. Germline CDR1 is MNHNS and CDR2 is SASEGT. Trimming at V came to 3 bases and at J to 1 base, leaving 12 bases not matched to a gene.

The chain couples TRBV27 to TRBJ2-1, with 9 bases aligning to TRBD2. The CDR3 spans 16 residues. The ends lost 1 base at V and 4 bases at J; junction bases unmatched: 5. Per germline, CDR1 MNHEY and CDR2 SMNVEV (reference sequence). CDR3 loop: CASSLLQAGGYNEQFF. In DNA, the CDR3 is TGTGCCAGCAGTTTATTACAAGCGGGGGGTTACAATGAGCAGTTCTTC.

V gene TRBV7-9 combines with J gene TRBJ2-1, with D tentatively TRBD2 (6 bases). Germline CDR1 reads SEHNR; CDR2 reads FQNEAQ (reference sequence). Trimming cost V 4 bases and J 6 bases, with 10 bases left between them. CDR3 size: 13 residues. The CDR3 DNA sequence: TGTGCCAGCAGCTCTCGGGGGATCAATGAGCAGTTCTTC. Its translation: CASSSRGINEQFF.

In nucleotides, the CDR3 is TGTGCCAGCAGAGAACGGGGAGGATTCTCCTACGAGCAGTACTTC. The encoded protein is CASRERGGFSYEQYF. This sequence joins TRBV6-1 and TRBJ2-7; TRBD2 might be the D (6 bases). V lost 6 bases and J 0 bases, leaving 15 bases between the germline ends. CDR3 length: 15 amino acids. The germline gives CDR1 MNHNS, CDR2 SASEGT.

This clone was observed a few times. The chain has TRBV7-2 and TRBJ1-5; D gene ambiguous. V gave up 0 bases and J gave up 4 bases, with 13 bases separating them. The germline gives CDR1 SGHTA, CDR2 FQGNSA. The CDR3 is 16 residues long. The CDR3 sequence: CASSLAMSGYNQPQHF. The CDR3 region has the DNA TGTGCCAGCAGCTTAGCGATGAGCGGGTATAATCAGCCCCAGCATTTT.

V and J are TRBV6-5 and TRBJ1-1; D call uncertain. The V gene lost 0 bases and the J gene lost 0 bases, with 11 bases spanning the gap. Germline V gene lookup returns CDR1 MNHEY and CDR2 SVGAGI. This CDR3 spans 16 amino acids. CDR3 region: CASSYSAFGLNTEAFF. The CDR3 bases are TGTGCCAGCAGTTACTCGGCCTTTGGACTGAACACTGAAGCTTTCTTT.